The 5 T cell receptor beta chains below come from one sample, sequenced in a study of T-cell memory formation after mild COVID-19. TCRdb itself ran the 5' RACE reads through MiXCR, one entry per CDR3 protein. The sample records nearly 250,000 distinct CDR3 sequences, roughly 14% being singletons. The sequenced material came from PBMCs or a T cell subset sorted from them (not recorded which). Source of these receptors: an adult woman who had mild COVID-19 (a few samples of this study predate the infection). Cell type and time point are not known.

This chain uses TRBV5-6 with TRBJ2-1; weak D call: TRBD2 (6 bases). The germline V and J ends were trimmed by 4 bases and 15 bases, with 20 bases remaining between them. In germline, CDR1 is SGHDT, CDR2 YYEEEE. The CDR3 consists of 13 residues. Here the CDR3 reads CASSAGWTRSGFF. The CDR3 DNA follows: TGTGCCAGCAGCGCGGGATGGACCCGGTCAGGGTTCTTC.

V is TRBV2 and J is TRBJ1-1; D remains unclear. This CDR3 comprises 13 residues. Germline V gene data show CDR1 as SNHLY and CDR2 as FYNNEI. V lost 3 bases to trimming and J lost 0 bases, with 5 bases between them. CDR3 bases: TGTGCCAGCAGTGATGGATTGAACACTGAAGCTTTCTTT. It encodes CASSDGLNTEAFF.

This clonotype was seen only a few times. This chain connects TRBV12-3 or TRBV12-4 to TRBJ1-5; tentative D call: TRBD1 (5 bases). This CDR3 has 15 residues. Trimming stripped 2 bases from V and 2 bases from J, with 10 bases between. CDR3 loop: CASSLQGGGNQPQHF. CDR3 sequence (DNA): TGTGCCAGCAGTTTACAGGGTGGAGGCAATCAGCCCCAGCATTTT.

This clonotype appeared once. The rearrangement joins TRBV20-1 to TRBJ1-4; D not certain. V was clipped by 4 bases and J by 0 bases, with 6 bases between them. CDR1 and CDR2 (germline): DFQATT, SNEGSKA (reference sequence). This CDR3 is 13 amino acids long. DNA for the CDR3: TGCAGTGCTACAGGAGCAACTAATGAAAAACTGTTTTTT. It translates to CSATGATNEKLFF.

The chain carries TRBV7-8 and TRBJ2-1; 7 bases are shared with TRBD1. V was pared by 1 base and J by 2 bases, with 5 bases of the junction left unmatched. Germline V lookup: CDR1 SGHVS, CDR2 FQNEAQ. The CDR3 runs 16 residues. The CDR3 here is CASSLGQTGPYNEQFF. The CDR3 DNA is TGTGCCAGCAGCTTAGGCCAGACAGGGCCCTACAATGAGCAGTTCTTC.